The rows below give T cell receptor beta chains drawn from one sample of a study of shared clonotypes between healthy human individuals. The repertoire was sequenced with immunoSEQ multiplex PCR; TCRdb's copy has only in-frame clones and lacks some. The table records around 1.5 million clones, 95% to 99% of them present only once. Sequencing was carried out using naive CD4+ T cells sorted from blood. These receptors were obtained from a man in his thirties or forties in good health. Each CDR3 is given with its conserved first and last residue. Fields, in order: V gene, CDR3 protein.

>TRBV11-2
CASSEIGGAKNIQYF
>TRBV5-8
CASSFRGPNTGELFF
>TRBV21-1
CASSNSWGTDTQYF
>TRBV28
CASNGPSSGRNSRTYEQYF
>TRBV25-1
CASSDPYEQYF
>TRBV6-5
CASSYELAGGSEQYF
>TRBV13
CASSLGLAGRYEQYF
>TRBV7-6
CASSWGREGTGELFF
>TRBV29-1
CSVRGGFEQYF
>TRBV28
CASSFAPNEQFF
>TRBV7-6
CASSTRTDSTDTQYF
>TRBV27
CASSHLSSGANVLTF
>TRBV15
CATSKRGGDEQYF
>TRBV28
CASSSAGEQPQHF
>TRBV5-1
CASSAWDRGDYGYTF
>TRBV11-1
CASSHPGTSMEQYF
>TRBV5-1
CASSLAGTPSWEQFF
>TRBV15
CATSRQGASNQPQHF
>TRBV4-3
CASSQVFDYIPDTQYF
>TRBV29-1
CSELTSGRGETQYF
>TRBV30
CAWSWTGFYQPQHF
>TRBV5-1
CASSLAGGSYGYTF
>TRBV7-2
CASSLVPGDYEQYF
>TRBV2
CASSQGAYEQYF
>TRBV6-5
CASSASGPAGAQYF
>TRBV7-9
CASSLERGKTEAFF
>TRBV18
CASYNGVTQYF
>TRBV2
CASSPDLLGNTIYF
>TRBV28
CASSFGLAGSGGETQYF
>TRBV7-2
CASSSLSGTPIHEQFF
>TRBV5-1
CASSGRVSAQETQYF
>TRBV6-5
CASSYLRGSRDEQYF
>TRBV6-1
CASKDSPGGETQYF
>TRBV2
CASSRPLGQGHGYTF
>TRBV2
CASSDSSGRDRGEQYF
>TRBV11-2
CASSLVASALVGSEQYF
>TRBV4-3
CASSQDPGGPFTGELFF
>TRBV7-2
CASSLLQETQYF
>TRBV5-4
CASRRGSGRSTDTQYF
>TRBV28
CASSFRGRLNTGELFF
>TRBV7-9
CASSLRTSGIYNEQFF
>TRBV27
CASSRQGVYEQYF
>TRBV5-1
CASSQVGGREQYF
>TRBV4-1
CASSPWGQGGEKLFF
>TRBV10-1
CASSESKGAGVYEQYF
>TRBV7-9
CASSSPGERDAYNEQFF
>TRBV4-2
CASSQGKTGEDGYTF
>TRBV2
CASRDRGNYEQYF
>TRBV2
CASSQGTSGRRSYNEQFF
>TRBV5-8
CASSWAGTSGPYEQYF
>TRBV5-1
CASSSGRRNTGELFF
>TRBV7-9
CASSNQRTGNTIYF
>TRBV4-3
CASSQDYNREAPTEQYF
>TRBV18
CASSPPSHPGGTQYF
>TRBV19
CASRRQGKNTEAFF
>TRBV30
CAWMPQDRGSTEAFF
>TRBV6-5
CASSYSAGGVYTF